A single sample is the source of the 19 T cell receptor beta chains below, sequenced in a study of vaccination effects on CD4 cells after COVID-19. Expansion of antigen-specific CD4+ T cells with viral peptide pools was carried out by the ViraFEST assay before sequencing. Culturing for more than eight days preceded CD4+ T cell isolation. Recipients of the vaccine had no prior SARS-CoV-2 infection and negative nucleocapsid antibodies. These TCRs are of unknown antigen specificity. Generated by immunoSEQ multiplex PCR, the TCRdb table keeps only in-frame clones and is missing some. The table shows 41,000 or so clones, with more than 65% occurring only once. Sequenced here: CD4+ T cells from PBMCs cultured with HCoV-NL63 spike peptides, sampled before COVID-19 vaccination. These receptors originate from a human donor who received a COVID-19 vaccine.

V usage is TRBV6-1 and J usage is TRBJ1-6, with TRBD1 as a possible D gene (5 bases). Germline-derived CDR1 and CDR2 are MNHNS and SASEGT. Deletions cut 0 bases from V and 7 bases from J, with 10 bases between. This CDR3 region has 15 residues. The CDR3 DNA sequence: TGTGCCAGCAGTGAAGCCGGGGCCAGGAATTCACCCCTCCACTTT. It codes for CASSEAGARNSPLHF.

The CDR3 coding sequence is TGTGCCAGCTCCGCGAGTAGGACAGGGAAGTACACTGAAGCTTTCTTT. Translation: CASSASRTGKYTEAFF. The V gene is TRBV18, the J gene TRBJ1-1; 8 bases match TRBD1. The V gene end was trimmed by 6 bases and the J gene end by 3 bases; junction bases not matched to a gene: 12. The CDR3 spans 16 residues. Germline CDR1 is KGHSH and CDR2 is LQKENI. Full variable domain (remainder filled in from reference TRBV18 and TRBJ1-1): NAGVMQNPRHLVRRRGQEARLRCSPMKGHSHVYWYRQLPEEGLKFMVYLQKENIIDESGMPKERFSAEFPKEGPSILRIQQVVRGDSAAYFCASSASRTGKYTEAFFGQGTRLTVV.

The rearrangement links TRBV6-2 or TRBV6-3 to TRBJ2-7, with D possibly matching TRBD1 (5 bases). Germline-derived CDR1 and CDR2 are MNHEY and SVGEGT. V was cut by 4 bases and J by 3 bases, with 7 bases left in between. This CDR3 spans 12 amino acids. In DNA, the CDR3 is TGTGCCAGCAGTTTGCAGGGCTACGAGCAGTACGTC. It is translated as CASSLQGYEQYV.

Here the CDR3 DNA reads TGCGCCAGCAGCTTGGCACAGGATCCAGATACGCAGTATTTT. This codes for CASSLAQDPDTQYF. The V and J genes are TRBV5-1 and TRBJ2-3; the D gene is possibly TRBD1 (5 bases). V shed 0 bases and J shed 4 bases, with 9 bases lying between them. CDR3 size: 14 residues. CDR1 and CDR2 from the germline V gene are SGHRS and YFSETQ.

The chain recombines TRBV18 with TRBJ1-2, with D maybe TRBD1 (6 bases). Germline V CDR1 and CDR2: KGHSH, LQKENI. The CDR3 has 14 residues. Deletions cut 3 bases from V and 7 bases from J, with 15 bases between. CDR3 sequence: CASSPSYREVGYTF. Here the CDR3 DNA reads TGTGCCAGCTCACCTTCCTACAGGGAGGTTGGCTACACCTTC.

CDR3 sequence reads: CASSQGWDGYTF. The DNA of the CDR3 is TGTGCCAGCAGCCAGGGTTGGGATGGCTACACCTTC. V gene TRBV3-1 (or the pseudogene TRBV3-2) combines with J gene TRBJ1-2; D is unresolved. The CDR3 is made up of 12 amino acids. Germline assignment: CDR1 LGHDT and CDR2 YNNKEL (reference sequence). The germline V and J ends were trimmed by 3 bases and 6 bases, with 8 bases remaining between them.

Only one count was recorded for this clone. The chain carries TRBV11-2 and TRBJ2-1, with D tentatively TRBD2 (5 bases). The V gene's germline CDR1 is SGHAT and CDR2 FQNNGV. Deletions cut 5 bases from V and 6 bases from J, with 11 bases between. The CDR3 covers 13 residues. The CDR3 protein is CASSPGRGNEQFF. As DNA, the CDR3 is TGTGCCAGCAGCCCCGGACGGGGCAATGAGCAGTTCTTC.

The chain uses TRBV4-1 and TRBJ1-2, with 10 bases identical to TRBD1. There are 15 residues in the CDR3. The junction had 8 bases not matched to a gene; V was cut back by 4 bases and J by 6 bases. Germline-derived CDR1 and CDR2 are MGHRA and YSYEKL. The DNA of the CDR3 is TGCGCCAGCAGCCCGGGACAGGGGCCTCTGAATGGCTACACCTTC. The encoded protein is CASSPGQGPLNGYTF.

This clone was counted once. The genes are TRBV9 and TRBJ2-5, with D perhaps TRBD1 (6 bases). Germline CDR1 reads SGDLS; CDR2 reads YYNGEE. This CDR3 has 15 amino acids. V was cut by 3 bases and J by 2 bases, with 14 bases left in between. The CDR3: CASSADNGQQETQYF. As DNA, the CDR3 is TGTGCCAGCAGCGCAGATAACGGACAGCAAGAGACCCAGTACTTC.

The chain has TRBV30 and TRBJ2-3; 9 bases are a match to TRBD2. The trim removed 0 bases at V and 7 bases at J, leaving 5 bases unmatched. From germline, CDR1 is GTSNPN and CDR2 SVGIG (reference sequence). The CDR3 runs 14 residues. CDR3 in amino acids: CAWSVDSGGNTQYF. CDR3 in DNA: TGTGCCTGGAGTGTAGATAGCGGGGGAAATACGCAGTATTTT.

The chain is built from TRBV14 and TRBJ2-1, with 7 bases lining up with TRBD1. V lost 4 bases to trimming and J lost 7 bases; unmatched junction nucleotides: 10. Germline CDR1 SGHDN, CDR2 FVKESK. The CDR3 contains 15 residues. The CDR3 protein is CASSPYPGQFNEQFF. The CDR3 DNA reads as TGTGCCAGCAGCCCGTACCCGGGACAGTTTAATGAGCAGTTCTTC.

The CDR3: CASSLVGTDQETQYF. In DNA, the CDR3 is TGCGCCAGCAGCTTGGTAGGCACAGACCAAGAGACCCAGTACTTC. The V call is TRBV5-1, the J call TRBJ2-5; no definite D call. V gave up 0 bases and J gave up 0 bases, with 9 bases separating them. Germline CDR1 and CDR2: SGHRS and YFSETQ. CDR3 length: 15 residues.

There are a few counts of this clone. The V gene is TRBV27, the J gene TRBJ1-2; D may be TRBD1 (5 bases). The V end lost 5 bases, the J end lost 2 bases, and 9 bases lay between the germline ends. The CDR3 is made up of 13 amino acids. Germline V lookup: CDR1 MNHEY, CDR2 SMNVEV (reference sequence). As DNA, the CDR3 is TGTGCCAGCAGTCGTACAGGAAACTATGGCTACACCTTC. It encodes CASSRTGNYGYTF.

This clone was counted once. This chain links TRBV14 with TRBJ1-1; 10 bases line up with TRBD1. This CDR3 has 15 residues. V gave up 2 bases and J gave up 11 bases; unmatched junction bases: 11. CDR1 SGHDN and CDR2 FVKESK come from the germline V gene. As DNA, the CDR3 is TGTGCCAGCAGCCAAACAGACAGGGGGCGAGGTGGGGCTTTCTTT. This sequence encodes CASSQTDRGRGGAFF.

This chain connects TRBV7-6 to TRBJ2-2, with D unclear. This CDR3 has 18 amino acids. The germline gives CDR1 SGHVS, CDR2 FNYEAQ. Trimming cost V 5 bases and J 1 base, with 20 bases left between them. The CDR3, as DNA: TGTGCCAGCAGCCATCCCGCCGGCGCCAAGGTGAACACCGGGGAGCTGTTTTTT. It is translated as CASSHPAGAKVNTGELFF.

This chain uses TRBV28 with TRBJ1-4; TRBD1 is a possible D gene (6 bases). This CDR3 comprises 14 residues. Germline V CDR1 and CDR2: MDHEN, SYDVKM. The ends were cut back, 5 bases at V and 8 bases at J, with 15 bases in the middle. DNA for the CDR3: TGTGCCAGCAGTCTCCCCGGGGGCGGAGAAAAACTGTTTTTT. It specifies CASSLPGGGEKLFF. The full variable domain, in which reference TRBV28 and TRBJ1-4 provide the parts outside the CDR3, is DVKVTQSSRYLVKRTGEKVFLECVQDMDHENMFWYRQDPGLGLRLIYFSYDVKMKEKGDIPEGYSVSREKKERFSLILESASTNQTSMYLCASSLPGGGEKLFFGSGTQLSVL.

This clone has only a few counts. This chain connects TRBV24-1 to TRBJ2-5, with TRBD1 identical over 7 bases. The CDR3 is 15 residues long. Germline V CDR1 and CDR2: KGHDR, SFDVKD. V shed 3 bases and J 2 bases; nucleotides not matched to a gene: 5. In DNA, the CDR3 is TGTGCCACCAGTGATCACGGACAGGAGCAAGAGACCCAGTACTTC. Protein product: CATSDHGQEQETQYF.

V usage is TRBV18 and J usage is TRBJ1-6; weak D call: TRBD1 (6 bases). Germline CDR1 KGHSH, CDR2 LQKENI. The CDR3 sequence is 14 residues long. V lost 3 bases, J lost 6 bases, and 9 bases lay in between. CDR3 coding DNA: TGTGCCAGCTCACCGGACAGAACTAATTCACCCCTCCACTTT. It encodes CASSPDRTNSPLHF.

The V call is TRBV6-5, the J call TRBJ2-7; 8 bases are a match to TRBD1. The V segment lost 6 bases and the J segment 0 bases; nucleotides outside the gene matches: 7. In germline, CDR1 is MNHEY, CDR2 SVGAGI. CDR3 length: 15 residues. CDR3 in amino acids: CASSRDRQSSYEQYV. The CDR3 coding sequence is TGTGCCAGCAGCAGGGACAGGCAGAGCTCCTACGAGCAGTACGTC.